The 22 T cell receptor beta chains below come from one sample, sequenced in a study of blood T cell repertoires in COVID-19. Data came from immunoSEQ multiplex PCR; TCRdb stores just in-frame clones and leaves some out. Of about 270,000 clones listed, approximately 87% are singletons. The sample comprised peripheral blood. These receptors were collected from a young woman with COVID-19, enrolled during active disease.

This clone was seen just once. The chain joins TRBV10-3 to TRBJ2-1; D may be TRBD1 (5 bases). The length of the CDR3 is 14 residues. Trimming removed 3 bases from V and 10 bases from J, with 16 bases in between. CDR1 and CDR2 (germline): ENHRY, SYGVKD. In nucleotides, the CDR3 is TGTGCCATCAGTGATGGGGATCAGGGCCCCGAGCAGTTCTTC. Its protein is CAISDGDQGPEQFF.

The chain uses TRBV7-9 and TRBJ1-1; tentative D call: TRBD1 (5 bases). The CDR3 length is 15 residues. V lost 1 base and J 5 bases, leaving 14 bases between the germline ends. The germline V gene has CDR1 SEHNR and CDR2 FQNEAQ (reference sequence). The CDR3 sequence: CASSLDSGGATEAFF. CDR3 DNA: TGTGCCAGCAGCTTAGACTCCGGGGGTGCGACTGAAGCTTTCTTT.

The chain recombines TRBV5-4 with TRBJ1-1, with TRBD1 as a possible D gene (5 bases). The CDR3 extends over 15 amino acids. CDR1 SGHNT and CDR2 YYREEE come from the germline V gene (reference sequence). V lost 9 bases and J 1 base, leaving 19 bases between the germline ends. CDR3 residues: CATNSGGVRNTEAFF. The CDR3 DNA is TGTGCCACCAATTCGGGGGGGGTCAGGAACACTGAAGCTTTCTTT.

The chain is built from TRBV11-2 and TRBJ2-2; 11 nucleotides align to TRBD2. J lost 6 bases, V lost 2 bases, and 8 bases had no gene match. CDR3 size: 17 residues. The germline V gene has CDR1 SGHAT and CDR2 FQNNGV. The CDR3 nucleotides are TGTGCCAGCAGCTTAACTTATAGCGGGGGGGCCGCCGGGGAGCTGTTTTTT. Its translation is CASSLTYSGGAAGELFF.

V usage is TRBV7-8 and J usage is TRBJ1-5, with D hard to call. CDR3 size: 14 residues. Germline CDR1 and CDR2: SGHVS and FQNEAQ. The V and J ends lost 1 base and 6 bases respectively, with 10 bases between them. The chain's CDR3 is CASSLGGRAQPQHF. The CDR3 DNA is TGTGCCAGCAGCTTAGGAGGGAGGGCTCAGCCCCAGCATTTT.

CDR3 DNA sequence: TGCGCCAGCAGCTTGGGAGGGTTCAGAGGAGGGGAGACCCAGTACTTC. Its translation is CASSLGGFRGGETQYF. The rearrangement joins TRBV5-1 to TRBJ2-5; D is perhaps TRBD2 (6 bases). V shed 0 bases and J shed 5 bases, with 17 bases lying between them. Germline CDR1 SGHRS, CDR2 YFSETQ. This CDR3 region has 16 residues.

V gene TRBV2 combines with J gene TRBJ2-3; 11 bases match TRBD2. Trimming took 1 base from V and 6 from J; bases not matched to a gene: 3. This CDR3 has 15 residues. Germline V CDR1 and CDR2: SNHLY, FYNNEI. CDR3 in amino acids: CASSEVLAGADTQYF. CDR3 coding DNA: TGTGCCAGCAGTGAAGTACTAGCGGGGGCCGATACGCAGTATTTT.

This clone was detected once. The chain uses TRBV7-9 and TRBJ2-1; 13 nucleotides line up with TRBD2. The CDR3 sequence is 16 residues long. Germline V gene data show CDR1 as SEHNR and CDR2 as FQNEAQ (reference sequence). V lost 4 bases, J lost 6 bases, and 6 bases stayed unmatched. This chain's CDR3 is CASSYTSGGAGNEQFF. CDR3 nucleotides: TGTGCCAGCAGCTACACTAGCGGGGGGGCAGGCAATGAGCAGTTCTTC.

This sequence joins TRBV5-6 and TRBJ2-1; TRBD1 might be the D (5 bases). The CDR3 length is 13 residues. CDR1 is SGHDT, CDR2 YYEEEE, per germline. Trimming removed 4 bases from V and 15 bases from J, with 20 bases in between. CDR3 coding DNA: TGTGCCAGCAGCGCTCACCCGGACATTTCGGGGTTCTTC. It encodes CASSAHPDISGFF.

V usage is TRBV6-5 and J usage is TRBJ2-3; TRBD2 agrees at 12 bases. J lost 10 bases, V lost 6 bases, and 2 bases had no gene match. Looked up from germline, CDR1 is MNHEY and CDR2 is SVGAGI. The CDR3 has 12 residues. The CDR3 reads CASSLAGGSQYF. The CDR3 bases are TGTGCCAGCAGCCTAGCGGGGGGGTCGCAGTATTTT.

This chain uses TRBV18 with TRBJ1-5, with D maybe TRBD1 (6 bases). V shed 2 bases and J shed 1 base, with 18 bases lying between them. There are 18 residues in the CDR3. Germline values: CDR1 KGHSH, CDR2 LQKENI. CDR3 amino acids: CASSPFVGGADSNQPQHF. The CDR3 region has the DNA TGTGCCAGCTCACCATTCGTAGGGGGAGCGGACAGCAATCAGCCCCAGCATTTT.

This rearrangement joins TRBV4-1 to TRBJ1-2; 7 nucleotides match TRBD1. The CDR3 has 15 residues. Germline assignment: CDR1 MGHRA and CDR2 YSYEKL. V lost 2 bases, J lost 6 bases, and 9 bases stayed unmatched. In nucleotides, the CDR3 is TGCGCCAGCAGCCAACCCCTCGACAGGGTCCATGGCTACACCTTC. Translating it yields CASSQPLDRVHGYTF.

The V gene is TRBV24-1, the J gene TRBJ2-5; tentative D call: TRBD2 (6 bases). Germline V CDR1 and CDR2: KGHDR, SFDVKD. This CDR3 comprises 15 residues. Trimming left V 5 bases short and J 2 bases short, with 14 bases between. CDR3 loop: CATSAVGGPQETQYF. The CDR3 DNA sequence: TGTGCCACCAGTGCTGTCGGGGGTCCTCAAGAGACCCAGTACTTC.

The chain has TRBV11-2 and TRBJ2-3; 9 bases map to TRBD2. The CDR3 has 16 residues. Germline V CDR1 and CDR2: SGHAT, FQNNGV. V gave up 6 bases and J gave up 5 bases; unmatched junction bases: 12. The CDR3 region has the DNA TGTGCCAGCAGGCCCTTGACTAGCGGCTTAGGAGATACGCAGTATTTT. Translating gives CASRPLTSGLGDTQYF.

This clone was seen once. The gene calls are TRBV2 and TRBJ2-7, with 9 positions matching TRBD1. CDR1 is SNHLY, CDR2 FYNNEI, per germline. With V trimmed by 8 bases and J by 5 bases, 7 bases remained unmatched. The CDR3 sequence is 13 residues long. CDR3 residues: CASYGQGFNEQYF. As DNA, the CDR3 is TGTGCCAGCTATGGACAGGGGTTCAACGAGCAGTACTTC.

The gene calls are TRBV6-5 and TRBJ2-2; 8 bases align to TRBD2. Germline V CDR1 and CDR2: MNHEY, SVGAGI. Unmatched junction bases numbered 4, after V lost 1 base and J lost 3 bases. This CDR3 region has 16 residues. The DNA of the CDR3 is TGTGCCAGCAGTTACTGGCGGGGGGCGGACACCGGGGAGCTGTTTTTT. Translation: CASSYWRGADTGELFF.

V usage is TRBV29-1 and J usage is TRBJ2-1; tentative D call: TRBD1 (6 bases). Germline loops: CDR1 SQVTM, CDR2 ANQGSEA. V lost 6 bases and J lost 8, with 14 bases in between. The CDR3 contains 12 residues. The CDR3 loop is CSVPTGPHEQFF. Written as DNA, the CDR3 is TGCAGCGTCCCGACAGGACCCCATGAGCAGTTCTTC.

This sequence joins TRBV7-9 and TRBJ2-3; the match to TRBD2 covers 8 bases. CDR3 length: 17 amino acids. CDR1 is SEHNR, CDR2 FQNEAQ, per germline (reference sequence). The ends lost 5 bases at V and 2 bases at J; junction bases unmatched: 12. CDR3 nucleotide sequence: TGTGCCAGCAGCGTCTACGGGGGGGCCCCCAACACAGATACGCAGTATTTT. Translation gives CASSVYGGAPNTDTQYF. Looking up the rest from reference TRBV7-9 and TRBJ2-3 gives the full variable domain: DTGVSQNPRHKITKRGQNVTFRCDPISEHNRLYWYRQTLGQGPEFLTYFQNEAQLEKSRLLSDRFSAERPKGSFSTLEIQRTEQGDSAMYLCASSVYGGAPNTDTQYFGPGTRLTVL.

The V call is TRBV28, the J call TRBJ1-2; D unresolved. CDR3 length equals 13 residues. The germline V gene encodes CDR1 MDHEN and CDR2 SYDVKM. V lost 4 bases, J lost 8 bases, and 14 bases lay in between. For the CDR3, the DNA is TGTGCCAGCAGTTACCCCCGGGTTGGCGGCTACACCTTC. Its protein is CASSYPRVGGYTF.

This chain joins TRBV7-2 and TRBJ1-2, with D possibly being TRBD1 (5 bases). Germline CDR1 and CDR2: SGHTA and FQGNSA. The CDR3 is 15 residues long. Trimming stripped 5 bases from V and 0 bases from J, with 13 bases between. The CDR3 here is CASSPDRGANYGYTF. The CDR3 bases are TGTGCCAGCAGCCCCGACAGAGGAGCTAACTATGGCTACACCTTC.

The CDR3 DNA follows: TGCGCCAGCAGCTTGGAGGGAGGCTGGGCAACTAATGAAAAACTGTTTTTT. This codes for CASSLEGGWATNEKLFF. This chain uses TRBV5-1 with TRBJ1-4, with D uncertain. This CDR3 is built from 17 residues. Between the trimmed V and J ends, which lost 0 bases and 0 bases, there was a span of 12 bases. Looked up from germline, CDR1 is SGHRS and CDR2 is YFSETQ.

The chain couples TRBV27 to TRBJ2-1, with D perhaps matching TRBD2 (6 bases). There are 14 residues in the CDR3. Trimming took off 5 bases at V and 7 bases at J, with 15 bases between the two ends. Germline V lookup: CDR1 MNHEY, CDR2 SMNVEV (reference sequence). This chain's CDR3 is CASSTRGTTNEQFF. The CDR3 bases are TGTGCCAGCAGTACCCGGGGGACCACGAATGAGCAGTTCTTC.